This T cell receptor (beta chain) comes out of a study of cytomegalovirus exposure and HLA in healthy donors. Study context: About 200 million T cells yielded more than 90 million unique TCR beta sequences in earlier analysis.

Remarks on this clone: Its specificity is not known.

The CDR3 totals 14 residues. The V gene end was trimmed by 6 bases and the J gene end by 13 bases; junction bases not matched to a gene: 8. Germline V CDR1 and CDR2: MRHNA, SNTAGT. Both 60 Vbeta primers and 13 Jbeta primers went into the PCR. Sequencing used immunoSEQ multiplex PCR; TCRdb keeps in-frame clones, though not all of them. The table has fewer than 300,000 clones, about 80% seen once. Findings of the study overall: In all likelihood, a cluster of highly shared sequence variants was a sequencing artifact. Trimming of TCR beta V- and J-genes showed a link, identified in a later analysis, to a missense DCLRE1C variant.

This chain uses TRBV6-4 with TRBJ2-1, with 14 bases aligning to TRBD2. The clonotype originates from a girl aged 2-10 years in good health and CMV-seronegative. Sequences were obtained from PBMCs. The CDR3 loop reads CASSPTSGGESQFF. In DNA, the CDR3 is TGTGCCAGCAGCCCGACTAGCGGGGGGGAGAGTCAGTTCTTC.